What follows is one TCR beta chain and its context. V lost 6 bases and J lost 1, with 3 bases in between. Looked up from germline, CDR1 is LGHNT and CDR2 is FRNRAP. The CDR3 has 11 amino acids. Sequenced by immunoSEQ multiplex PCR; TCRdb stores in-frame clones only, minus some. The sample contains about 1 million clones, roughly 70% of which appear only once. The data were obtained in a study of shared clonotypes between healthy human individuals. This receptor was taken from a man aged 18 to 29 in good health. This chain joins TRBV12-5 and TRBJ1-1; D is unclear. The specimen sequenced was memory CD4+ T cells sorted from blood. The subset denotes: CD45RA-negative fraction. This CDR3 is CASGQNTEAFF. In DNA, the CDR3 is TGTGCTAGTGGGCAGAACACTGAAGCTTTCTTT.